Listed here are 14 T cell receptor beta chains from one sample, sequenced in a study of T cells in Graves' hyperthyroidism and ophthalmopathy. Template material for amplifying TCR beta CDR3 regions consisted of RNA transcripts. The TCR CDR3 was amplified in a first-round RT-PCR using the HTBI primer set. TCRdb reprocessed the multiplex PCR reads via MiXCR and lists one record per CDR3 protein. Among roughly 300,000 distinct CDR3 sequences listed, approximately 15% were seen once. The source material was blood. These receptors were collected from a woman aged 30 to 39 with Graves' hyperthyroidism.

The genes are TRBV19 and TRBJ1-5; 10 nucleotides match TRBD1. Germline loops: CDR1 LNHDA, CDR2 SQIVND (reference sequence). After removal of 11 bases from V and 0 bases from J, the junction contained 4 bases not matched to a gene. CDR3 size: 14 residues. CDR3 sequence (DNA): TGTGCCGTAGGGACAGGGGATAGCAATCAGCCCCAGCATTTT. Amino acid sequence: CAVGTGDSNQPQHF.

The chain uses TRBV5-4 and TRBJ2-1; 8 bases line up with TRBD1. From germline, CDR1 is SGHNT and CDR2 YYREEE (reference sequence). There are 15 residues in the CDR3. V dropped 4 bases and J dropped 9; count of bases not matched to a gene: 12. Here the CDR3 reads CASSLGGQGGSEQFF. In DNA, the CDR3 is TGTGCCAGCAGCCTTGGAGGACAGGGTGGCAGTGAGCAGTTCTTC.

The J gene is TRBJ2-2, the V gene TRBV19; perhaps TRBD1 as D (5 bases). The V and J ends lost 7 bases and 1 base respectively, with 13 bases between them. CDR1 and CDR2 from the germline V gene are LNHDA and SQIVND (reference sequence). CDR3 length: 15 amino acids. The CDR3 DNA reads as TGTGCCAGTAAGGACACCTTAGGGAACACCGGGGAGCTGTTTTTT. Translating gives CASKDTLGNTGELFF. The variable domain in full, completed from reference TRBV19 and TRBJ2-2, reads DGGITQSPKYLFRKEGQNVTLSCEQNLNHDAMYWYRQDPGQGLRLIYYSQIVNDFQKGDIAEGYSVSREKKESFPLTVTSAQKNPTAFYLCASKDTLGNTGELFFGEGSRLTVL.

This chain uses TRBV20-1 with TRBJ2-1, with D tentatively TRBD1 (6 bases). This CDR3 has 14 amino acids. Germline V gene lookup returns CDR1 DFQATT and CDR2 SNEGSKA (reference sequence). The V and J ends lost 4 bases and 0 bases respectively, with 10 bases between them. The CDR3 sequence is CSANLGGSYNEQFF. In DNA, the CDR3 is TGCAGTGCTAACCTAGGGGGCTCCTACAATGAGCAGTTCTTC.

This clonotype was seen at least ten times. The chain employs TRBV7-2 and TRBJ2-2; 13 bases line up with TRBD2. Trimming at V came to 5 bases and at J to 3 bases, leaving 6 bases not matched to a gene. Germline V gives CDR1 SGHTA, CDR2 FQGNSA. This CDR3 is 17 amino acids long. Here the CDR3 DNA reads TGTGCCAGCAGCCCCAAACTAGCGGGAGGGCACACCGGGGAGCTGTTTTTT. Its protein product is CASSPKLAGGHTGELFF.

This clonotype was picked up many times. The J gene is TRBJ2-1, the V gene TRBV2; no clear D gene. V was shortened by 6 bases and J by 5 bases, with 11 bases between the two germline ends. The CDR3 sequence is 13 residues long. CDR1 and CDR2 (germline): SNHLY, FYNNEI. This chain's CDR3 is CASRDDRDNEQFF. The CDR3 DNA reads TGTGCCAGCAGGGATGACCGGGACAATGAGCAGTTCTTC. Together with reference TRBV2 and TRBJ2-1, the CDR3 gives the full variable domain: EPEVTQTPSHQVTQMGQEVILRCVPISNHLYFYWYRQILGQKVEFLVSFYNNEISEKSEIFDDQFSVERPDGSNFTLKIRSTKLEDSAMYFCASRDDRDNEQFFGPGTRLTVL.

This clonotype occurred many times. The chain joins TRBV2 to TRBJ1-5; D ambiguous. V was clipped by 4 bases and J by 3 bases, with 10 bases between them. CDR1 is SNHLY and CDR2 is FYNNEI in the germline V gene. This CDR3 has 14 amino acids. The CDR3 DNA follows: TGTGCCAGCAGTGTGTTGTCCCCCAATCAGCCCCAGCATTTT. Its protein product is CASSVLSPNQPQHF.

In this sample, this clonotype turned up many times. The DNA of the CDR3 is TGCAGTGCTAGAAGTAGCAGTACGAACACCGGGGAGCTGTTTTTT. It is translated as CSARSSSTNTGELFF. V is TRBV20-1 and J is TRBJ2-2; D gene uncertain. The CDR3 extends over 15 amino acids. The V and J ends lost 2 bases and 0 bases respectively, with 10 bases between them. Germline CDR1 is DFQATT and CDR2 is SNEGSKA (reference sequence).

The chain carries TRBV3-1 and TRBJ2-1; D perhaps matches TRBD2 (6 bases). V lost 2 bases to trimming and J lost 7 bases, with 15 bases between them. Germline V lookup: CDR1 LGHDT, CDR2 YNNKEL (reference sequence). The CDR3 totals 15 residues. CDR3 nucleotides: TGTGCCAGCAGCCAACCGTCTCTTGCGGGAAATGAGCAGTTCTTC. It specifies CASSQPSLAGNEQFF.

The sample holds a few counts of this clonotype. The germline gene is not matched at one end of the junction; a read error may be the cause. This chain joins TRBV7-6 and TRBJ2-5; 8 bases agree with TRBD2. The CDR3 contains 15 residues. Germline values: CDR1 SGHVS, CDR2 FNYEAQ. The CDR3: CASRLEAGVGETQYF. The CDR3 DNA sequence: TGTGCCAGCAGATTAGAAGCGGGAGTTGGAGAGACCCAGTACTTC.

The chain has TRBV18 and TRBJ1-2; maybe TRBD1 (6 bases). CDR1 is KGHSH, CDR2 LQKENI, per germline. The length of the CDR3 is 17 residues. V lost 2 bases, J lost 4 bases, and 20 bases lay in between. The CDR3 nucleotides read TGTGCCAGCTCACCAGACCTAGGCGGGGGGCGCGTCTATGGCTACACCTTC. Its translation: CASSPDLGGGRVYGYTF.

At least ten counts were recorded for this clonotype. V and J are TRBV6-1 and TRBJ1-4; the D gene is possibly TRBD1 (6 bases). This CDR3 is built from 15 residues. V shed 5 bases and J shed 8 bases, with 18 bases lying between them. The V gene's germline CDR1 is MNHNS and CDR2 SASEGT. The CDR3 DNA follows: TGTGCCAGCAGTTCGTCGGGAGGGGGGTGGGAAAAACTGTTTTTT. Translation: CASSSSGGGWEKLFF.

This clonotype turned up a few times. This chain joins TRBV19 and TRBJ2-1; 12 bases line up with TRBD2. The CDR3 is 15 amino acids. Per the germline V gene, CDR1 is LNHDA and CDR2 is SQIVND (reference sequence). Trimming removed 7 bases from V and 7 bases from J; junction bases left unmatched: 8. DNA of the CDR3: TGTGCCAGTAAAGCTAGCGGGAGGGTGAGGAATGAGCAGTTCTTC. This codes for CASKASGRVRNEQFF.

This clonotype was seen many times. This chain links TRBV5-5 with TRBJ1-5; no clear D gene. This CDR3 has 14 amino acids. Per the germline V gene, CDR1 is SGHKS and CDR2 is YYEKEE (reference sequence). The ends were cut back, 0 bases at V and 5 bases at J, with 9 bases in the middle. The CDR3 coding sequence is TGTGCCAGCAGCTTGGGTGCGGGGTATCAGCCCCAGCATTTT. Amino acids: CASSLGAGYQPQHF.